This TCR beta chain was recorded in a study of CD8+ T cells in alopecia areata. About the research overall: Recipient mice, roughly 7-11-week-old female C3H/HeJ animals, received skin from roughly 6-12-month-old C3H/HeJ graft donors with spontaneous alopecia.

Combined cutaneous lymph node cells underwent sorting by CD4, CD8alpha, NKG2D, NKG2ACE and additional markers. This clone was observed a few times. Its target is not known. Mouse names are used for the genes. Sequencing relied on a cDNA template that was reverse transcribed from extracted RNA. Data came from immunoSEQ multiplex PCR; TCRdb stores just in-frame clones and leaves some out. Sampling found under 20,000 clones, none seen once. Notes on the study in general: The study found higher clonality in lesional than normal scalp, especially in alopecia totalis/universalis. Scalp sequencing also captures normal skin's resident alphabeta T cells.

The clonotype originates from a C3H/HeJ mouse with alopecia areata. For this strain, the MHC haplotype corresponds to H2-k. The sequenced sample was CD8+ T cells sorted from a lymph node.

The part of the CDR3 DNA that was read is TGTGCCAGCAGTGATAGGGGGGGCGATGCT. It specifies CASSDRGGDA. The whole CDR3 region reads CASSDRGGDAEQFF. The chain carries TRBV13-3 and TRBJ2-1, with 8 bases aligning to TRBD2. The read ends 4 residues shy of where the CDR3 ends; the end is completed using the germline J gene. After removal of 1 base from V and 5 bases from J, the junction contained 2 bases not matched to a gene. The CDR3 runs 14 residues. The germline gives CDR1 NNHDY, CDR2 SYVADS.